A single T cell receptor beta chain is shown here with its context. Its antigen is as yet unknown. The primer mix had 60 Vbeta and 13 Jbeta primers. Some clones are missing from TCRdb's copy, which holds only in-frame ones; the method was immunoSEQ multiplex PCR. The table lists around 100,000 clones, 70% of them singletons. Germline loops: CDR1 SGHVS, CDR2 FNYEAQ. The V end was cut by 5 bases, the J end by 0 bases, with 14 bases between. The length of the CDR3 is 16 residues. The source of the sample is a study of cytomegalovirus exposure and HLA in healthy donors. Findings of the study overall: The majority of TCR sequences were rare, yet some public TCRs appeared in many donors.

The chain recombines TRBV7-6 with TRBJ2-1; no clear D. The sequence was collected from a man aged 30-40 years in good health and CMV-seropositive. Sequencing was performed on PBMCs. The CDR3 loop reads CASSHLESSSYNEQFF. CDR3 nucleotide sequence: TGTGCCAGCAGCCACTTGGAGAGTAGCTCCTACAATGAGCAGTTCTTC.